The entry below gives a single T cell receptor (beta chain) sequence along with its context. The assay was immunoSEQ multiplex PCR, and TCRdb's table has in-frame clones only and misses some. This sample has about 520,000 clones, with 90% to 97% found just once. The data stem from a study of shared clonotypes between healthy human individuals. The V end lost 6 bases, the J end lost 0 bases, and 11 bases lay between the germline ends. Germline V CDR1 and CDR2: MDHEN, SYDVKM. The CDR3 is made up of 14 amino acids. This clonotype was obtained from a woman aged 25 to 39 in good health. The V and J genes are TRBV28 and TRBJ1-1; no reliable D call. The sequencing sample was made of naive CD4+ T cells sorted from blood. Subset in this sample: CD45RA+ positively selected. CDR3 coding DNA: TGTGCCAGCAGCAGTCACAGTTTGAACACTGAAGCTTTCTTT. Translating gives CASSSHSLNTEAFF.